These 32 T cell receptor beta chains came from one sample sequenced in a study of cytomegalovirus exposure and HLA in healthy donors. Amplification used 60 Vbeta primers and 13 Jbeta primers. Sequencing was performed with immunoSEQ multiplex PCR; in TCRdb, only in-frame clones are kept and a portion is missing. The sample gives 100,000 to 150,000 clones, around 73% of which show up once; approximately 2.6% is in the top ten. Material for sequencing was PBMCs. These receptors were obtained from a human donor in good health.

The chain uses TRBV19 and TRBJ2-2; D perhaps matches TRBD1 (7 bases). The CDR3 length is 16 residues. Trimming pared 5 bases from V and 6 bases from J, leaving 19 bases between. Germline V lookup: CDR1 LNHDA, CDR2 SQIVND (reference sequence). Here the CDR3 DNA reads TGTGCCAGTAGTTCACCAGGGGGGATGGGGGCCGGGGAGCTGTTTTTT. Encoded protein: CASSSPGGMGAGELFF.

This clone occurred once. J is TRBJ1-1 and V is TRBV5-8, with D perhaps matching TRBD1 (6 bases). Germline CDR1 reads SGHTS; CDR2 reads YDEGEE. The CDR3 totals 17 residues. V was pared by 0 bases and J by 2 bases, with 17 bases between. In nucleotides, the CDR3 is TGTGCCAGCAGCTTGGGGGGCTTTACAGGGATCAACACTGAAGCTTTCTTT. Protein: CASSLGGFTGINTEAFF.

The V call is TRBV6-5, the J call TRBJ2-5; 10 bases agree with TRBD1. V lost 6 bases to trimming and J lost 7 bases; unmatched junction nucleotides: 8. CDR1 and CDR2 from the germline V gene are MNHEY and SVGAGI. The CDR3 is 14 amino acids. The CDR3 region has the DNA TGTGCCAGCAGCTCAGACAGGGGGCTAGGGACCCAGTACTTC. Its protein product is CASSSDRGLGTQYF.

This clone was detected a few times. This sequence joins TRBV29-1 and TRBJ1-1; D ambiguous. CDR1 is SQVTM and CDR2 is ANQGSEA in the germline V gene. The CDR3 covers 9 residues. The ends were cut back, 5 bases at V and 8 bases at J, with 6 bases in the middle. DNA of the CDR3: TGCAGCGTTTCCGGGGAAGCTTTCTTT. Translating it yields CSVSGEAFF.

The chain combines TRBV5-4 with TRBJ1-2; 12 positions agree with TRBD1. The CDR3 length is 16 residues. J lost 2 bases, V lost 3 bases, and 5 bases had no gene match. The V gene's germline CDR1 is SGHNT and CDR2 YYREEE (reference sequence). The CDR3 spells CASSSRGTGGNYGYTF. CDR3 nucleotide sequence: TGTGCCAGCAGCTCTCGCGGGACAGGGGGCAACTATGGCTACACCTTC.

The chain carries TRBV5-1 and TRBJ1-1; D is uncertain. Germline loops: CDR1 SGHRS, CDR2 YFSETQ. The V end lost 1 base, the J end lost 1 base, and 17 bases lay between the germline ends. This CDR3 is 17 amino acids long. The CDR3 DNA is TGCGCCAGCAGCTTGAGCCGGTTTGGACTCCAGAACACTGAAGCTTTCTTT. Amino acids: CASSLSRFGLQNTEAFF.

The V and J genes are TRBV5-1 and TRBJ1-2, with 7 bases matching TRBD1. J lost 6 bases, V lost 0 bases, and 14 bases had no gene match. CDR3 size: 17 residues. CDR1 is SGHRS, CDR2 YFSETQ, per germline. The CDR3 coding sequence is TGCGCCAGCAGCTTGGACCCCGGGACAGCAAGGGGGGATGGCTACACCTTC. It encodes CASSLDPGTARGDGYTF.

V is TRBV5-6 and J is TRBJ2-3; 7 bases line up with TRBD1. The trim removed 10 bases at V and 6 bases at J, leaving 20 bases unmatched. CDR3 length equals 16 residues. The germline V gene encodes CDR1 SGHDT and CDR2 YYEEEE. The CDR3 region has the DNA TGTGCCGGCGACAGGGTATCGAGCCTAGCCCCGGATACGCAGTATTTT. It specifies CAGDRVSSLAPDTQYF.

The genes are TRBV30 and TRBJ2-7, with TRBD2 matching over 8 bases. The germline CDR1 and CDR2 sequences are GTSNPN and SVGIG (reference sequence). Trimming took 0 bases from V and 2 from J; bases not matched to a gene: 6. The CDR3 sequence is 15 residues long. In nucleotides, the CDR3 is TGTGCCTGGAGTGTACGTACTAGCGGTCCCTACGAGCAGTACTTC. Its translation: CAWSVRTSGPYEQYF.

The chain joins TRBV19 to TRBJ2-7, with 14 bases matching TRBD2. This CDR3 has 17 residues. With 5 bases clipped from V and 3 bases from J, the junction kept 9 bases outside the gene matches. Germline V lookup: CDR1 LNHDA, CDR2 SQIVND (reference sequence). The CDR3, as DNA: TGTGCCAGTAGTCCACACCCCGGGACTAGCGGGGGCTACGAGCAGTACTTC. This gives the protein CASSPHPGTSGGYEQYF.

This chain joins TRBV2 and TRBJ2-7; no firm D call. CDR1 SNHLY and CDR2 FYNNEI come from the germline V gene. The CDR3 totals 11 residues. Trimming pared 8 bases from V and 3 bases from J, leaving 8 bases between. This chain's CDR3 is CASATFYEQYF. The CDR3 region has the DNA TGTGCCAGCGCGACTTTCTACGAGCAGTACTTC.

This chain links TRBV7-3 with TRBJ2-3, with a weak D call TRBD2 (7 bases). With 1 base removed from V and 1 base from J, the gap between germline ends came to 9 bases. This CDR3 region has 15 residues. Germline lookup yields CDR1 SGHTA and CDR2 FQGTGA. The CDR3 is CASSLSGGRTDTQYF. In nucleotides, the CDR3 is TGTGCCAGCAGCTTAAGCGGGGGCCGCACAGATACGCAGTATTTT.

This clone was seen a few times. V is TRBV7-9 and J is TRBJ2-2; 8 bases align to TRBD1. CDR1 is SEHNR and CDR2 is FQNEAQ in the germline V gene (reference sequence). CDR3 size: 16 residues. V was pared by 6 bases and J by 4 bases, with 10 bases of the junction left unmatched. In DNA form, the CDR3 reads TGTGCCAGCAGACCTGGACAGGGCGGCGTCACCGGGGAGCTGTTTTTT. Translation gives CASRPGQGGVTGELFF.

This clone was observed a handful of times. The rearrangement joins TRBV6-5 to TRBJ2-1; 10 bases are a match to TRBD2. CDR1 is MNHEY, CDR2 SVGAGI, per germline. The CDR3 is 14 amino acids. Losses at the gene ends were 7 bases for V and 6 bases for J; bases not matched to a gene: 6. Here the CDR3 DNA reads TGTGCCAGCATTCAAAGCGGGGGGGGCAATGAGCAGTTCTTC. Protein: CASIQSGGGNEQFF.

The J gene is TRBJ2-2, the V gene TRBV19; D call uncertain. V lost 5 bases and J lost 3, with 13 bases in between. This CDR3 spans 15 amino acids. Germline V gene sequence: CDR1 LNHDA, CDR2 SQIVND (reference sequence). DNA for the CDR3: TGTGCCAGTAGTCCCCAGGCCGTACACACCGGGGAGCTGTTTTTT. Amino acids: CASSPQAVHTGELFF.

This chain joins TRBV4-3 and TRBJ2-2, with TRBD1 identical over 7 bases. This CDR3 comprises 16 residues. V was clipped by 4 bases and J by 4 bases; unmatched bases: 9. The V gene's germline CDR1 is LGHNA and CDR2 YSLEER. CDR3 sequence (DNA): TGCGCCAGCAGCCCAAAATCCCGGGACAGCACCGGGGAGCTGTTTTTT. Amino acids: CASSPKSRDSTGELFF.

J is TRBJ2-4 and V is TRBV9; 10 nucleotides match TRBD1. Germline lookup yields CDR1 SGDLS and CDR2 YYNGEE. Trimming took 5 bases from V and 0 from J; bases not matched to a gene: 11. The CDR3 runs 18 residues. The CDR3 region has the DNA TGTGCCAGCAGTCCACCCGGGACAGGGGAACTAGCCAAAAACATTCAGTACTTC. This gives the protein CASSPPGTGELAKNIQYF.

This clone came up once. The V and J genes are TRBV11-3 and TRBJ2-1, with 7 positions matching TRBD2. The junction had 8 bases not matched to a gene; V was cut back by 0 bases and J by 3 bases. CDR3 length: 17 amino acids. Germline V CDR1 and CDR2: SGHNT, YENEEA. The CDR3 coding sequence is TGTGCCAGCAGCTTAGATCGAGGGGACTACCACTACAATGAGCAGTTCTTC. This gives the protein CASSLDRGDYHYNEQFF.

The chain joins TRBV6-4 to TRBJ2-5; 7 bases are a match to TRBD2. CDR1 MRHNA and CDR2 SNTAGT come from the germline V gene. Unmatched junction bases numbered 9, after V lost 3 bases and J lost 5 bases. This CDR3 has 15 residues. The CDR3 DNA is TGTGCCAGCAGTGAAGGCGCGGGAGAGGGTGAGACCCAGTACTTC. Translation: CASSEGAGEGETQYF.

The chain's CDR3 is CAWTRTGLGQPQHF. The CDR3 nucleotides are TGTGCCTGGACCCGGACAGGGTTGGGTCAGCCCCAGCATTTT. V and J are TRBV30 and TRBJ1-5; TRBD1 matches 8 bases. Germline V gene sequence: CDR1 GTSNPN, CDR2 SVGIG (reference sequence). The CDR3 is 14 residues long. The V segment lost 4 bases and the J segment 6 bases; nucleotides outside the gene matches: 8.

This clone appeared a few times. This chain links TRBV19 with TRBJ2-1; TRBD2 might be the D (6 bases). CDR1 is LNHDA, CDR2 SQIVND, per germline (reference sequence). The V end lost 3 bases, the J end lost 4 bases, and 19 bases lay between the germline ends. The CDR3 spans 17 residues. The DNA of the CDR3 is TGTGCCAGTAGTATGGTCCGCGGCGGCGGGGAATACAATGAGCAGTTCTTC. It codes for CASSMVRGGGEYNEQFF.

V usage is TRBV6-5 and J usage is TRBJ2-7; 10 bases agree with TRBD2. V lost 0 bases to trimming and J lost 4 bases; unmatched junction nucleotides: 6. Germline V gene lookup returns CDR1 MNHEY and CDR2 SVGAGI. The CDR3 sequence is 16 residues long. CDR3 coding DNA: TGTGCCAGCAGTTACTCGGGTGCAGCGGGAGGGTACGAGCAGTACTTC. Translation: CASSYSGAAGGYEQYF.

This clone was recorded only once. This sequence joins TRBV7-2 and TRBJ1-2; tentative D call: TRBD1 (5 bases). The CDR3 is 14 amino acids. Germline CDR1 reads SGHTA; CDR2 reads FQGNSA. Trimming stripped 0 bases from V and 4 bases from J, with 9 bases between. CDR3 in DNA: TGTGCCAGCAGCTTAGCCCTGGGGGGCTATGGCTACACCTTC. Its protein is CASSLALGGYGYTF.

The chain carries TRBV11-2 and TRBJ2-5, with 11 bases identical to TRBD2. The CDR3 extends over 17 amino acids. J gave up 4 bases and V 1 base, and 8 bases lay outside the gene matches. Per germline, CDR1 SGHAT and CDR2 FQNNGV. The CDR3 nucleotides are TGTGCCAGCAGCTTAGTTCCCGGGACTAGCGGCGGAGAGACCCAGTACTTC. Its protein product is CASSLVPGTSGGETQYF.

The V call is TRBV25-1, the J call TRBJ1-4; tentative D call: TRBD1 (6 bases). Trimming shortened V by 7 bases and J by 4 bases, and 13 bases separated the two germline ends. The CDR3 totals 14 residues. CDR1 is MGHDK and CDR2 is SYGVNS in the germline V gene. The DNA of the CDR3 is TGTGCCAGCACGAATCAGGGGTATAATGAAAAACTGTTTTTT. Translation: CASTNQGYNEKLFF.

This chain links TRBV7-3 with TRBJ2-2; 7 bases fit TRBD2. The junction had 10 bases not matched to a gene; V was cut back by 5 bases and J by 7 bases. CDR1 is SGHTA and CDR2 is FQGTGA in the germline V gene. CDR3 length: 15 residues. The CDR3 spells CASSPRGGRYGELFF. The DNA of the CDR3 is TGTGCCAGCAGCCCAAGGGGAGGGCGGTACGGGGAGCTGTTTTTT.

This clone occurred once. The CDR3 sequence: CASSFSQETQYF. The CDR3 DNA reads TGTGCCAGCAGCTTCTCCCAAGAGACCCAGTACTTC. The rearrangement joins TRBV7-2 to TRBJ2-5; D is undetermined. Germline V gene data show CDR1 as SGHTA and CDR2 as FQGNSA. This CDR3 has 12 amino acids. V lost 3 bases to trimming and J lost 1 base, with 3 bases between them.

This chain connects TRBV7-9 to TRBJ1-1, with TRBD1 identical over 7 bases. Germline CDR1 and CDR2: SEHNR and FQNEAQ (reference sequence). The ends lost 4 bases at V and 4 bases at J; junction bases unmatched: 3. The CDR3 length is 13 residues. CDR3 sequence reads: CASSSTGATEAFF. CDR3 bases: TGTGCCAGCAGCTCAACAGGGGCCACTGAAGCTTTCTTT.

This chain connects TRBV7-2 to TRBJ2-7; 7 bases align to TRBD1. Germline CDR1 SGHTA, CDR2 FQGNSA. The CDR3 runs 14 residues. V lost 4 bases to trimming and J lost 2 bases; unmatched junction nucleotides: 5. CDR3 sequence reads: CASSSTGQTYEQYF. CDR3 nucleotides: TGTGCCAGCAGCTCTACGGGACAGACCTACGAGCAGTACTTC.

This clone was seen a few times. This chain joins TRBV6-6 and TRBJ2-5, with 10 bases fitting TRBD1. This CDR3 contains 16 residues. Per germline, CDR1 MNHNY and CDR2 SVGAGI (reference sequence). Trimming removed 4 bases from V and 4 bases from J; junction bases left unmatched: 9. Here the CDR3 DNA reads TGTGCCAGCAGTTTCGGACAGGGGGGCCTGGGAGAGACCCAGTACTTC. Its translation: CASSFGQGGLGETQYF.

V gene TRBV12-1 combines with J gene TRBJ2-7; whether TRBD2, the table's D call, matches the DNA was not checked. TRBV12-1 is a pseudogene locus. The CDR3 is 17 amino acids. The DNA for the CDR3 is TGTGCCAGCAGCTCCCTCGGGGCGGGGGGCCTATCCTACGAGCAGTACTTC. Protein: CASSSLGAGGLSYEQYF.

This sequence joins TRBV6-5 and TRBJ2-2, with D possibly TRBD2 on 7 matching bases. V was clipped by 4 bases and J by 6 bases, with 18 bases between them. The germline CDR1 and CDR2 sequences are MNHEY and SVGAGI. The CDR3 spans 16 residues. The CDR3 spells CASSLWGGGGPGELFF. DNA of the CDR3: TGTGCCAGCAGTTTATGGGGGGGCGGGGGTCCCGGGGAGCTGTTTTTT.